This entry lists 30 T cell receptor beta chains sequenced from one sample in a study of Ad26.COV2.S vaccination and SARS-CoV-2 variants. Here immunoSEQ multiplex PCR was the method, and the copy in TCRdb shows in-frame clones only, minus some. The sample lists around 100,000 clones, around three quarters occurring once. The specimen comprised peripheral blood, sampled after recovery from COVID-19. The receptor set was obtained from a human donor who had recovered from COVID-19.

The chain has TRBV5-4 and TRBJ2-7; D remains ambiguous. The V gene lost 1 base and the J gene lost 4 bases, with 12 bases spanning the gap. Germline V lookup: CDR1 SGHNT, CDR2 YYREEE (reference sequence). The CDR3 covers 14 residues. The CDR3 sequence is CASSLNGRDYEQYF. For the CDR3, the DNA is TGTGCCAGCAGCTTGAACGGAAGGGATTACGAGCAGTACTTC.

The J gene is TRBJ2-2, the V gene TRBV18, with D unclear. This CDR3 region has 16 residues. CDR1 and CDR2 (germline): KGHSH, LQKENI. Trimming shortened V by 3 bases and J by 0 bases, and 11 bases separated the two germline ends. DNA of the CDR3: TGTGCCAGCTCACCGGGCAGCCAGACGAACACCGGGGAGCTGTTTTTT. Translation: CASSPGSQTNTGELFF.

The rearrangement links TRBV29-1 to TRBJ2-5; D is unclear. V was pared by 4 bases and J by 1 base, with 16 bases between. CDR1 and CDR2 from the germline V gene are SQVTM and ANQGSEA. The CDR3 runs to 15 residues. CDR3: CSVGLRPTAQETQYF. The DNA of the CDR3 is TGCAGCGTTGGACTCAGACCCACCGCCCAAGAGACCCAGTACTTC.

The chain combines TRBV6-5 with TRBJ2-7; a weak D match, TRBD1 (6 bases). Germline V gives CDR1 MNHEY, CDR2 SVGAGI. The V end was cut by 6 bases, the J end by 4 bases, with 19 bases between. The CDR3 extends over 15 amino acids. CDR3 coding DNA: TGTGCCAGCAGAGTGAGCCTAGACAGGCTATACGAGCAGTACTTC. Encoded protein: CASRVSLDRLYEQYF.

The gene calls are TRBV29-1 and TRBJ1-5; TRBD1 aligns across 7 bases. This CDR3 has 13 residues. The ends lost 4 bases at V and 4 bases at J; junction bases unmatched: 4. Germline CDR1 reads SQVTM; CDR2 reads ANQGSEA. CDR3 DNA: TGCAGCGTTGGAACAGGGGTAAATCAGCCCCAGCATTTT. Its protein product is CSVGTGVNQPQHF. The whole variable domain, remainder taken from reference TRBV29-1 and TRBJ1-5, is SAVISQKPSRDICQRGTSLTIQCQVDSQVTMMFWYRQQPGQSLTLIATANQGSEATYESGFVIDKFPISRPNLTFSTLTVSNMSPEDSSIYLCSVGTGVNQPQHFGDGTRLSIL.

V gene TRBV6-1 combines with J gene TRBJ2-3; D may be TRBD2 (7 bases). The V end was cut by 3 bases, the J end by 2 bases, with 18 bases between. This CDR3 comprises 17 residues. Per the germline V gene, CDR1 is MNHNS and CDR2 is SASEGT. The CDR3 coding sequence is TGTGCCAGCAGTGAGCACGCCGAGGGGGGGACCACAGATACGCAGTATTTT. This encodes CASSEHAEGGTTDTQYF.

The CDR3 is CASKETVDYGYTF. CDR3 DNA: TGTGCCAGCAAGGAAACAGTCGACTATGGCTACACCTTC. The chain joins TRBV2 to TRBJ1-2; no firm D call. V dropped 7 bases and J dropped 3 bases, with 12 bases sitting between them. The CDR3 is made up of 13 amino acids. Germline V lookup: CDR1 SNHLY, CDR2 FYNNEI.

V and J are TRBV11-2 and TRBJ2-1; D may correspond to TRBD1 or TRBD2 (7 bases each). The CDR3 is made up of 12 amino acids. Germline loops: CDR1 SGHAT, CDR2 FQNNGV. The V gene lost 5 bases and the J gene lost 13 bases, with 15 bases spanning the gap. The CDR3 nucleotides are TGTGCCAGCAGCGGAGGGGGAGGGGGCCAGTTCTTC. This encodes CASSGGGGGQFF.

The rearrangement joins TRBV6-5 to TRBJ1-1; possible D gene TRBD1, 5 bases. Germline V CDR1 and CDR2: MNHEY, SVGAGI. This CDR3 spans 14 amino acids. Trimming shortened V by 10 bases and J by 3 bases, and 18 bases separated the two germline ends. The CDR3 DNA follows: TGTGCCACACTACGCGGGGGGGTCTACACTGAAGCTTTCTTT. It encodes CATLRGGVYTEAFF.

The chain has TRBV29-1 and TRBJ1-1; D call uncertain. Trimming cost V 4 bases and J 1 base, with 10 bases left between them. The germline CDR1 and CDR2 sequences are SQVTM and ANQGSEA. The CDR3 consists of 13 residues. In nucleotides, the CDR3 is TGCAGCGTTGCGCGGACCTCGAACACTGAAGCTTTCTTT. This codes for CSVARTSNTEAFF.

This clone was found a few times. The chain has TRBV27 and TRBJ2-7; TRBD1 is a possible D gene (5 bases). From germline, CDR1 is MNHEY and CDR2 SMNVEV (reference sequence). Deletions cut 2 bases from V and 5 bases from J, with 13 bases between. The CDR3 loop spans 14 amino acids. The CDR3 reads CASSLRPKGDEQYF. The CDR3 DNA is TGTGCCAGCAGTTTAAGGCCCAAAGGGGACGAGCAGTACTTC.

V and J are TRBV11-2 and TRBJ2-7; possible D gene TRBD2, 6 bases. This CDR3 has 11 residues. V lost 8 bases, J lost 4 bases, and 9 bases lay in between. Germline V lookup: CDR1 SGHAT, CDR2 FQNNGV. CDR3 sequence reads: CASQGLYEQYF. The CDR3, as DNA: TGTGCCAGCCAGGGACTTTACGAGCAGTACTTC.

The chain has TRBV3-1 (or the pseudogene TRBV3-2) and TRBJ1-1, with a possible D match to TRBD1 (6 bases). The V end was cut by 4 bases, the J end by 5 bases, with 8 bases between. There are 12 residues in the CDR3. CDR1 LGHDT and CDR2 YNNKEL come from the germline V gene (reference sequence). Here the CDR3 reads CASSRDITEAFF. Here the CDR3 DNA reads TGTGCCAGCAGCCGGGACATTACTGAAGCTTTCTTT.

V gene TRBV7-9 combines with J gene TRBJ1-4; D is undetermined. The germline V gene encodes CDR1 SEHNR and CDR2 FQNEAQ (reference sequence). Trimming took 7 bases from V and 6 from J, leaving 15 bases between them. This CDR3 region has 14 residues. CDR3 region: CASTSPEAYEKLFF. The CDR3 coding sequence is TGTGCCAGCACGTCCCCCGAGGCGTATGAAAAACTGTTTTTT.

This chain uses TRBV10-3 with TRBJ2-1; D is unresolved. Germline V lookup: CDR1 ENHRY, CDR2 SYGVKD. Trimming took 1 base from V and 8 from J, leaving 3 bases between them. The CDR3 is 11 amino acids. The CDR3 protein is CAISEYDEQFF. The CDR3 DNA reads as TGTGCCATCAGTGAGTATGATGAGCAGTTCTTC.

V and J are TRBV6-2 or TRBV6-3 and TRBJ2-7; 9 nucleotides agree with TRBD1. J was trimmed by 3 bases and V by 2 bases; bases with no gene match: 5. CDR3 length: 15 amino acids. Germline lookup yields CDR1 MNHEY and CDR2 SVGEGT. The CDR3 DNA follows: TGTGCCAGCAGTTACCAGGGACAGGGACTCTACGAGCAGTACTTC. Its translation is CASSYQGQGLYEQYF.

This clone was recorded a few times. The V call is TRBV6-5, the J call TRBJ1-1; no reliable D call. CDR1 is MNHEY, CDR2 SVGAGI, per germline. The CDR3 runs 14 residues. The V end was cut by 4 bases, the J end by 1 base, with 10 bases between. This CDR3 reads CASSSQSTNTEAFF. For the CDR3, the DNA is TGTGCCAGCAGTTCCCAATCTACGAACACTGAAGCTTTCTTT.

CDR3 DNA sequence: TGCAGCGGGGGACAGGGGGCCGATTCACCCCTCCACTTT. Protein sequence: CSGGQGADSPLHF. V is TRBV29-1 and J is TRBJ1-6; 12 bases fit TRBD1. CDR1 is SQVTM, CDR2 ANQGSEA, per germline. CDR3 length: 13 amino acids. V lost 7 bases and J lost 8; bases outside the gene matches: 3. Supplemented by reference TRBV29-1 and TRBJ1-6, the full variable domain reads SAVISQKPSRDICQRGTSLTIQCQVDSQVTMMFWYRQQPGQSLTLIATANQGSEATYESGFVIDKFPISRPNLTFSTLTVSNMSPEDSSIYLCSGGQGADSPLHFGNGTRLTVT.

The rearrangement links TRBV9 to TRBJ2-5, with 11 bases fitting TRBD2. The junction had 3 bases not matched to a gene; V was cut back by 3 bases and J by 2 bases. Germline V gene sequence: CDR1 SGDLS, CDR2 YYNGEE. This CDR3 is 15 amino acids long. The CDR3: CASSARLAGQETQYF. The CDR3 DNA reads TGTGCCAGCAGCGCCCGACTAGCGGGGCAAGAGACCCAGTACTTC. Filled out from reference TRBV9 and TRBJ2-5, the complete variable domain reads DSGVTQTPKHLITATGQRVTLRCSPRSGDLSVYWYQQSLDQGLQFLIQYYNGEERAKGNILERFSAQQFPDLHSELNLSSLELGDSALYFCASSARLAGQETQYFGPGTRLLVL.

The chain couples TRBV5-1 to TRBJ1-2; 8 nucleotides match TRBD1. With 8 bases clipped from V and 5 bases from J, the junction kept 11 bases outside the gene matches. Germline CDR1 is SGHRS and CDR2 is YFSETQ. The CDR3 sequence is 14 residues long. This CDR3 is CASGTGQEAYGYTF. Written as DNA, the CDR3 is TGCGCCAGTGGGACAGGACAAGAGGCATATGGCTACACCTTC.

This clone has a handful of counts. The CDR3 coding sequence is TGTGCCAGCAGCCGGGTCAGGGGTTACGAGCAGTACTTC. Encoded protein: CASSRVRGYEQYF. The chain joins TRBV11-2 to TRBJ2-7, with D possibly matching TRBD1 (6 bases). CDR1 is SGHAT, CDR2 FQNNGV, per germline. With 5 bases removed from V and 4 bases from J, the gap between germline ends came to 12 bases. The CDR3 spans 13 residues.

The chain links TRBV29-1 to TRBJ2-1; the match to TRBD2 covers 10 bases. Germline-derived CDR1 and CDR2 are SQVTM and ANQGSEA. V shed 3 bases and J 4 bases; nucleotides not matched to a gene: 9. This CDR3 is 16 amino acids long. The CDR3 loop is CSVDTSGDAWYNEQFF. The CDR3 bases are TGCAGCGTTGACACTAGCGGGGACGCCTGGTACAATGAGCAGTTCTTC.

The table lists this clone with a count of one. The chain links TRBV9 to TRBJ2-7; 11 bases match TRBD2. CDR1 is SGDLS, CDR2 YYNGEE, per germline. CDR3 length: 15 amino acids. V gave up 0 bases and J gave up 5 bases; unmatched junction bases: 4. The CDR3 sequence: CASSVGLAGGNEQYF. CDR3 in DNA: TGTGCCAGCAGCGTAGGCCTAGCGGGGGGAAACGAGCAGTACTTC.

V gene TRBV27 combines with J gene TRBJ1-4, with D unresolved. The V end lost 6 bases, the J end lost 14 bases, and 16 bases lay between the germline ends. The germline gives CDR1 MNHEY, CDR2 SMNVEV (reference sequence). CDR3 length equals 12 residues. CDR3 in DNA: TGTGCCAGCAGCCCATCCCGGGGTCGGCTGTTTTTT. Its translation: CASSPSRGRLFF.

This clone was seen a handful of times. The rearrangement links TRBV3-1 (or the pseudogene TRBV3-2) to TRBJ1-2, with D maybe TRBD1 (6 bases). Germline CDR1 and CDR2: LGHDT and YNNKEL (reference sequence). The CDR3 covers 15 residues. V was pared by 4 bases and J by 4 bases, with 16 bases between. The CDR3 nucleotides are TGTGCCAGCAGCCGGAGTGGTTCAGGGGTCTATGGCTACACCTTC. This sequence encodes CASSRSGSGVYGYTF.

The CDR3 DNA reads TGCGCCAGCAGCTTGGGTGGCGGAGGCAGGGCAGACACTGAAGCTTTCTTT. Its translation is CASSLGGGGRADTEAFF. This chain joins TRBV5-1 and TRBJ1-1, with a tentative D call TRBD1 (5 bases). The CDR3 length is 17 residues. Germline-derived CDR1 and CDR2 are SGHRS and YFSETQ. With 0 bases removed from V and 3 bases from J, the gap between germline ends came to 18 bases. The full variable domain, its missing parts supplied by reference TRBV5-1 and TRBJ1-1, is KAGVTQTPRYLIKTRGQQVTLSCSPISGHRSVSWYQQTPGQGLQFLFEYFSETQRNKGNFPGRFSGRQFSNSRSEMNVSTLELGDSALYLCASSLGGGGRADTEAFFGQGTRLTVV.

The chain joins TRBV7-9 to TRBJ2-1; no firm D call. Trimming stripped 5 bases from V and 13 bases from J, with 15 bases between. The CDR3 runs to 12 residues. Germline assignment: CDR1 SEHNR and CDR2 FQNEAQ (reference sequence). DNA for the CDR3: TGTGCCAGCAGCACCCGCGAAAAAACCCAGTTCTTC. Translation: CASSTREKTQFF.

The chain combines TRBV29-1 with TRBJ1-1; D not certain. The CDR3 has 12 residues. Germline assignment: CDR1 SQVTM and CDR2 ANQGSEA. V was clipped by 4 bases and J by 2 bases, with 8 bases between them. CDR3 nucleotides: TGCAGCGTTGGTTCAGCAAACACTGAAGCTTTCTTT. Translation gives CSVGSANTEAFF.

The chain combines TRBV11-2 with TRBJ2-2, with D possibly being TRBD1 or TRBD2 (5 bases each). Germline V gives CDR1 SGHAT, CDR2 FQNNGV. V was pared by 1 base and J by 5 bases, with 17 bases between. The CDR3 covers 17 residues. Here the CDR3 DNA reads TGTGCCAGCAGCTTAGGACGCCGGGGACGACGTACCGGGGAGCTGTTTTTT. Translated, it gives CASSLGRRGRRTGELFF. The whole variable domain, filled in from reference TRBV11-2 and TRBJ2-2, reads EAGVAQSPRYKIIEKRQSVAFWCNPISGHATLYWYQQILGQGPKLLIQFQNNGVVDDSQLPKDRFSAERLKGVDSTLKIQPAKLEDSAVYLCASSLGRRGRRTGELFFGEGSRLTVL.

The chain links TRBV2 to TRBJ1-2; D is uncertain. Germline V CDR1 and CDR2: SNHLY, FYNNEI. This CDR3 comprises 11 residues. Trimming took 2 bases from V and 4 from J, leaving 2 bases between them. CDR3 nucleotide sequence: TGTGCCAGCAGTGAAATCTATGGCTACACCTTC. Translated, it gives CASSEIYGYTF.